This TCR beta chain was recorded in a study of shared clonotypes between healthy human individuals. Study information: The cohort comprised a couple of women and three men. Their ages spanned 18 to 49 years.

The data were produced by immunoSEQ multiplex PCR, yet TCRdb's version contains in-frame clones alone and is incomplete. The sample records about 1.5 million clones, roughly 96% being singletons. The ends lost 2 bases at V and 9 bases at J; junction bases unmatched: 17. The germline V gene encodes CDR1 LNHNV and CDR2 YYDKDF (reference sequence). There are 18 residues in the CDR3. V and J are TRBV15 and TRBJ2-1, with 9 bases matching TRBD2. Sequencing input: naive CD4+ T cells sorted from blood. The subset was: CD45RA+ positively selected. This TCR was recovered from a man younger than 40 in good health. The CDR3 DNA is TGTGCCACCAGCAGATCTGGGGGCGGGAGGGCCAGGTCCAGTGAGCAGTTCTTC. Translation: CATSRSGGGRARSSEQFF.